The text below deals with one T cell receptor (beta chain). V dropped 2 bases and J dropped 6; count of bases not matched to a gene: 5. The CDR3 is made up of 14 amino acids. Germline V gene lookup returns CDR1 SGHRS and CDR2 YFSETQ. These data come from a study of blood T cell repertoires in COVID-19. About the research overall: PBMCs, B-cell-depleted T cells, or T cells were the source of the cDNA or gDNA that made up the material.

Allocation to cohorts depended on clinical history reported by the participants. Authors' data handling: How many nucleated cells were present was estimated from reference gene primer amplification. Only in-frame clones appear in the TCRdb table, and some are missing; sequencing was by immunoSEQ multiplex PCR. V and J calls and clone size are as listed in that table; D and trimming were resolved from the DNA. Of 300,000 to 400,000 clones listed, about 90% were seen once; the top ten hold under 1.3%. The chain uses TRBV5-1 and TRBJ1-2, with 9 bases that match TRBD1. Sequencing was done on a sample of PBMCs or T cells enriched from blood (not recorded which). This receptor was obtained from a woman aged 30 to 39 who had recovered from COVID-19. The CDR3: CASSFDRGADGYTF. DNA of the CDR3: TGCGCCAGCAGCTTTGACAGGGGGGCAGATGGCTACACCTTC.